This passage covers 31 T cell receptor beta chains from one sample sequenced in a study of the immune and genomic landscape of osteosarcoma. Generated by immunoSEQ multiplex PCR, the TCRdb table keeps only in-frame clones and is missing some. Found here are some 700 clones, 70% to 75% of them singletons; the top ten hold 36%. Sequencing input: metastatic tumor tissue from the lung. The receptors originated from a boy aged 5-17 years with osteosarcoma.

This chain connects TRBV28 to TRBJ1-2; D is possibly TRBD1 (6 bases). The germline V gene encodes CDR1 MDHEN and CDR2 SYDVKM. Trimming took off 6 bases at V and 8 bases at J, with 19 bases between the two ends. There are 14 residues in the CDR3. The DNA for the CDR3 is TGTGCCAGCAGGCCTACTGGGGGCGGGAGAGGCTACACCTTC. It codes for CASRPTGGGRGYTF.

J is TRBJ2-5 and V is TRBV11-1; no firm D call. The CDR3 is 14 amino acids. Trimming shortened V by 5 bases and J by 5 bases, and 15 bases separated the two germline ends. The germline CDR1 and CDR2 sequences are SGHAT and FQDESV (reference sequence). Here the CDR3 reads CASSHSDGGETQYF. CDR3 nucleotide sequence: TGTGCCAGCAGCCATTCTGATGGTGGGGAGACCCAGTACTTC.

Notes on this clone: The same CDR3 also results from other DNA sequences found in this sample. The chain uses TRBV28 and TRBJ2-7, with a weak D call TRBD2 (5 bases). The CDR3 has 12 residues. CDR1 is MDHEN, CDR2 SYDVKM, per germline. V gave up 9 bases and J gave up 3 bases, with 12 bases separating them. The CDR3, as DNA: TGTGCCAGTCGCGGACTTCACTACGAGCAGTACTTC. As protein: CASRGLHYEQYF.

The chain combines TRBV14 with TRBJ2-7; 9 bases are shared with TRBD2. Germline CDR1 and CDR2: SGHDN and FVKESK. This CDR3 has 14 amino acids. Trimming cost V 4 bases and J 4 bases; bases outside gene matches: 5. CDR3 in DNA: TGTGCCAGCAGCCCTAGCGGGATTAATTACGAGCAGTACTTC. Its translation: CASSPSGINYEQYF. Supplemented by reference TRBV14 and TRBJ2-7, the full variable domain reads EAGVTQFPSHSVIEKGQTVTLRCDPISGHDNLYWYRRVMGKEIKFLLHFVKESKQDESGMPNNRFLAERTGGTYSTLKVQPAELEDSGVYFCASSPSGINYEQYFGPGTRLTVT.

The chain is built from TRBV11-2 and TRBJ2-3, with 14 bases identical to TRBD2. V dropped 2 bases and J dropped 2; count of bases not matched to a gene: 3. Germline V gene lookup returns CDR1 SGHAT and CDR2 FQNNGV. This CDR3 has 17 residues. The CDR3 bases are TGTGCCAGCAGCTTACGGACTAGCGGGAGGTCCACAGATACGCAGTATTTT. Its protein product is CASSLRTSGRSTDTQYF.

This clone was observed once. The CDR3 DNA sequence: TGTGCCAGCAGCTTAGACTTGATGCGCGCTGATACGCAGTATTTT. Translation gives CASSLDLMRADTQYF. This chain links TRBV7-9 with TRBJ2-3; no reliable D call. The V and J ends lost 1 base and 6 bases respectively, with 14 bases between them. Germline V lookup: CDR1 SEHNR, CDR2 FQNEAQ (reference sequence). The CDR3 runs to 15 residues.

The chain is built from TRBV5-6 and TRBJ2-7; no firm D call. Germline V gives CDR1 SGHDT, CDR2 YYEEEE. The germline V and J ends were trimmed by 2 bases and 0 bases, with 12 bases remaining between them. The CDR3 is made up of 15 amino acids. The CDR3 nucleotides are TGTGCCAGCAGCTTATGGGCCAGAAGCTCCTACGAGCAGTACTTC. Translating it yields CASSLWARSSYEQYF.

V is TRBV7-9 and J is TRBJ2-7, with D perhaps given as TRBD1 or TRBD2 (5 bases each). CDR3 length: 15 residues. Trimming shortened V by 1 base and J by 3 bases, and 13 bases separated the two germline ends. Germline CDR1 is SEHNR and CDR2 is FQNEAQ (reference sequence). CDR3 nucleotides: TGTGCCAGCAGCTTAGTTTCAGGGAGACTCTACGAGCAGTACTTC. Encoded protein: CASSLVSGRLYEQYF.

This chain connects TRBV13 to TRBJ2-2; D not certain. V lost 5 bases and J 2 bases, leaving 12 bases between the germline ends. This CDR3 spans 15 amino acids. CDR1 PRHDT and CDR2 FYEKMQ come from the germline V gene (reference sequence). The CDR3 here is CASSPSTENTGELFF. In DNA, the CDR3 is TGTGCCAGCAGCCCCTCGACGGAAAACACCGGGGAGCTGTTTTTT.

CDR3 bases: TGTGCCAGCAGAGAAGTACAGACGGTTCAGTACTTC. This encodes CASREVQTVQYF. The chain is built from TRBV6-6 and TRBJ2-4; D gene uncertain. Trimming stripped 6 bases from V and 11 bases from J, with 14 bases between. The CDR3 spans 12 residues. CDR1 and CDR2 (germline): MNHNY, SVGAGI (reference sequence).

This chain connects TRBV7-2 to TRBJ1-2; D unresolved. Looked up from germline, CDR1 is SGHTA and CDR2 is FQGNSA. Trimming took off 3 bases at V and 3 bases at J, with 8 bases between the two ends. The CDR3 extends over 13 amino acids. The CDR3 sequence: CASSLSQDYGYTF. CDR3 coding DNA: TGTGCCAGCAGCTTGTCTCAGGACTATGGCTACACCTTC. Complete variable domain (other parts from reference TRBV7-2 and TRBJ1-2): GAGVSQSPSNKVTEKGKDVELRCDPISGHTALYWYRQSLGQGLEFLIYFQGNSAPDKSGLPSDRFSAERTGGSVSTLTIQRTQQEDSAVYLCASSLSQDYGYTFGSGTRLTVV.

The chain carries TRBV25-1 and TRBJ2-2; D is perhaps TRBD2 (6 bases). Per the germline V gene, CDR1 is MGHDK and CDR2 is SYGVNS. The V end lost 4 bases, the J end lost 5 bases, and 14 bases lay between the germline ends. The CDR3 runs 15 residues. CDR3 residues: CASSVQDRGTGELFF. CDR3 nucleotide sequence: TGTGCCAGCAGTGTACAGGATCGGGGGACCGGGGAGCTGTTTTTT. The full variable domain, in which reference TRBV25-1 and TRBJ2-2 provide the parts outside the CDR3, is EADIYQTPRYLVIGTGKKITLECSQTMGHDKMYWYQQDPGMELHLIHYSYGVNSTEKGDLSSESTVSRIRTEHFPLTLESARPSHTSQYLCASSVQDRGTGELFFGEGSRLTVL.

The chain employs TRBV28 and TRBJ1-2; 11 bases map to TRBD1. The V gene's germline CDR1 is MDHEN and CDR2 SYDVKM. This CDR3 contains 15 residues. V was clipped by 6 bases and J by 4 bases; unmatched bases: 7. The CDR3 protein is CASRPRTGGVYGYTF. CDR3 coding DNA: TGTGCCAGCAGGCCCCGGACAGGGGGCGTCTATGGCTACACCTTC.

The chain uses TRBV18 and TRBJ1-1; 10 bases fit TRBD1. Germline values: CDR1 KGHSH, CDR2 LQKENI. The CDR3 consists of 18 residues. The ends lost 6 bases at V and 0 bases at J; junction bases unmatched: 13. In nucleotides, the CDR3 is TGTGCCAGCTCGGGGCCCGGGACAGGGGAGGAGTTGAACACTGAAGCTTTCTTT. Translation: CASSGPGTGEELNTEAFF.

This clone appeared a few times. The chain employs TRBV7-2 and TRBJ2-3; tentatively, D is TRBD1 (6 bases). Trimming took off 2 bases at V and 1 base at J, with 10 bases between the two ends. The CDR3 sequence is 15 residues long. The germline CDR1 and CDR2 sequences are SGHTA and FQGNSA. The CDR3 nucleotides are TGTGCCAGCAGCTTAATGGGGGCCCGCACAGATACGCAGTATTTT. This translates into CASSLMGARTDTQYF.

Only one count was recorded for this clone. The genes are TRBV4-3 and TRBJ2-6; maybe TRBD2 (6 bases). Deletions cut 4 bases from V and 1 base from J, with 8 bases between. Germline V gene data show CDR1 as LGHNA and CDR2 as YSLEER. The CDR3 is 15 amino acids. The CDR3 DNA reads as TGCGCCAGCAGCCGCAGCGGGTCTGGGGCCAACGTCCTGACTTTC. It encodes CASSRSGSGANVLTF.

CDR3 protein: CSVLTGGSQPQHF. In DNA form, the CDR3 reads TGCAGCGTTCTTACAGGGGGGAGTCAGCCCCAGCATTTT. V usage is TRBV29-1 and J usage is TRBJ1-5, with 8 bases that match TRBD1. The V segment lost 5 bases and the J segment 6 bases; nucleotides outside the gene matches: 6. The CDR3 is 13 amino acids. CDR1 is SQVTM and CDR2 is ANQGSEA in the germline V gene.

By share, this clone ranks as large. The chain has TRBV18 and TRBJ1-2, with 7 bases aligning to TRBD1. The CDR3 contains 12 residues. Germline assignment: CDR1 KGHSH and CDR2 LQKENI. V lost 6 bases, J lost 8 bases, and 6 bases stayed unmatched. The CDR3 DNA reads as TGTGCCAGCTCGAGGACAGGTGAAGGCTACACCTTC. This gives the protein CASSRTGEGYTF.

The CDR3 DNA follows: TGTGCCAGCAGCTTGCTACGGCAGCTCTCCTACGAGCAGTACTTC. It yields the protein CASSLLRQLSYEQYF. This sequence joins TRBV5-5 and TRBJ2-7; D not resolved. The CDR3 covers 15 residues. CDR1 is SGHKS and CDR2 is YYEKEE in the germline V gene (reference sequence). V lost 1 base to trimming and J lost 0 bases, with 11 bases between them.

The V gene is TRBV9, the J gene TRBJ2-5; no definite D call. The germline V gene encodes CDR1 SGDLS and CDR2 YYNGEE. CDR3 length equals 14 residues. V lost 4 bases to trimming and J lost 2 bases, with 12 bases between them. In DNA form, the CDR3 reads TGTGCCAGCAGCAGCCAGGACGGGCAAGAGACCCAGTACTTC. The encoded protein is CASSSQDGQETQYF.

The V and J genes are TRBV10-1 and TRBJ1-1; 8 positions match TRBD1. Germline-derived CDR1 and CDR2 are WNHNN and SYGVQD (reference sequence). CDR3 length: 15 amino acids. The V gene end was trimmed by 4 bases and the J gene end by 6 bases; junction bases not matched to a gene: 10. DNA for the CDR3: TGCGCCAGCAGTGGGTCCGGGACAGGCTCCCCTGAAGCTTTCTTT. Encoded protein: CASSGSGTGSPEAFF.

The chain uses TRBV5-1 and TRBJ2-1; 9 bases match TRBD2. This CDR3 comprises 15 residues. Germline V gene data show CDR1 as SGHRS and CDR2 as YFSETQ. Germline trimming cut 1 base from V and 4 bases from J; bases unmatched to any gene: 3. The CDR3 DNA reads as TGCGCCAGCAGCTTGTCTAGCGGGAATTACAATGAGCAGTTCTTC. Translation gives CASSLSSGNYNEQFF. The whole variable domain, remainder taken from reference TRBV5-1 and TRBJ2-1, is KAGVTQTPRYLIKTRGQQVTLSCSPISGHRSVSWYQQTPGQGLQFLFEYFSETQRNKGNFPGRFSGRQFSNSRSEMNVSTLELGDSALYLCASSLSSGNYNEQFFGPGTRLTVL.

The chain employs TRBV7-6 and TRBJ2-1; D is unresolved. Germline-derived CDR1 and CDR2 are SGHVS and FNYEAQ. The CDR3 has 12 residues. V was pared by 3 bases and J by 6 bases, with 6 bases between. CDR3 sequence: CASSFSGNEQFF. As DNA, the CDR3 is TGTGCCAGCAGCTTTTCGGGCAATGAGCAGTTCTTC.

The chain couples TRBV6-9 to TRBJ1-2; perhaps TRBD1 as D (5 bases). With 6 bases removed from V and 4 bases from J, the gap between germline ends came to 12 bases. The CDR3 spans 13 residues. CDR1 and CDR2 from the germline V gene are MNHGY and SVAAGI. The CDR3 sequence is CASSLGPFYGYTF. CDR3 bases: TGTGCCAGCAGCCTGGGACCCTTCTATGGCTACACCTTC.

This chain connects TRBV18 to TRBJ2-5; D is unclear. V lost 3 bases and J lost 0, with 5 bases in between. This CDR3 has 13 residues. CDR1 is KGHSH, CDR2 LQKENI, per germline. CDR3 sequence reads: CASSPGYQETQYF. Here the CDR3 DNA reads TGTGCCAGCTCACCGGGTTACCAAGAGACCCAGTACTTC. Combining the CDR3 with reference TRBV18 and TRBJ2-5 gives the whole variable domain NAGVMQNPRHLVRRRGQEARLRCSPMKGHSHVYWYRQLPEEGLKFMVYLQKENIIDESGMPKERFSAEFPKEGPSILRIQQVVRGDSAAYFCASSPGYQETQYFGPGTRLLVL.

J is TRBJ1-1 and V is TRBV4-1; D may be TRBD1 (6 bases). The V end was cut by 1 base, the J end by 1 base, with 7 bases between. The CDR3 spans 14 residues. CDR1 is MGHRA, CDR2 YSYEKL, per germline. In DNA, the CDR3 is TGCGCCAGCAGCCAAGGGACAGCGAACACTGAAGCTTTCTTT. Translation: CASSQGTANTEAFF.

This chain connects TRBV6-5 to TRBJ2-5; tentatively, D is TRBD1 (6 bases). CDR3 length: 14 residues. Trimming took 5 bases from V and 2 from J, leaving 12 bases between them. Germline CDR1 and CDR2: MNHEY and SVGAGI. This CDR3 reads CASSPNDRQETQYF. DNA of the CDR3: TGTGCCAGCAGTCCAAATGACAGGCAAGAGACCCAGTACTTC.

This clone was picked up one time. This rearrangement joins TRBV4-1 to TRBJ2-1; 8 bases are a match to TRBD2. The CDR3 is 15 amino acids. Trimming at V came to 2 bases and at J to 6 bases, leaving 6 bases not matched to a gene. CDR1 and CDR2 (germline): MGHRA, YSYEKL. CDR3 sequence reads: CASSQLAGSTNEQFF. CDR3 DNA sequence: TGCGCCAGCAGCCAACTAGCGGGCTCGACCAATGAGCAGTTCTTC.

The chain combines TRBV28 with TRBJ2-3; D not certain. V was shortened by 2 bases and J by 2 bases, with 14 bases between the two germline ends. The CDR3 runs to 16 residues. Germline-derived CDR1 and CDR2 are MDHEN and SYDVKM. In DNA form, the CDR3 reads TGTGCCAGCAGTTTACGGGCACCCAGCTTCACAGATACGCAGTATTTT. Its protein product is CASSLRAPSFTDTQYF.

The chain links TRBV6-1 to TRBJ2-7; TRBD1 or TRBD2 may be the D gene (5 bases each). V was cut by 8 bases and J by 4 bases, with 12 bases left in between. This CDR3 is 12 amino acids long. Per the germline V gene, CDR1 is MNHNS and CDR2 is SASEGT. The CDR3 nucleotides read TGTGCCAGCGGCAGGGACGCGTACGAGCAGTACTTC. Translating gives CASGRDAYEQYF.

This rearrangement joins TRBV18 to TRBJ1-2; D remains ambiguous. The V gene's germline CDR1 is KGHSH and CDR2 LQKENI. The CDR3 covers 13 residues. The V and J ends lost 3 bases and 7 bases respectively, with 12 bases between them. CDR3 DNA sequence: TGTGCCAGCTCACCGTGGCGCAGAGGTGGCTACACCTTC. It translates to CASSPWRRGGYTF.